This T cell receptor beta chain is drawn from a study of blood T cell repertoires in COVID-19. Study background: The United States, Italy and Spain were the sources of the acute and convalescent COVID-19 samples. The analysed material was cDNA or gDNA that came from T cells, B-cell-depleted T cells, or PBMCs.

Source study methods: Amplification of reference gene primers was used by the study to estimate nucleated cell counts. Libraries were prepared by immunoSEQ multiplex PCR; TCRdb keeps only in-frame clonotypes and omits some of them. That table supplies the V and J calls and clone size; D and trimming were determined from the DNA. The table has under 200,000 clones, about four fifths seen once; the top ten hold under 7%. This clone appeared a few times. V lost 4 bases to trimming and J lost 0 bases; unmatched junction nucleotides: 4. The CDR3 runs 16 residues. Germline lookup yields CDR1 SGHRS and CDR2 YFSETQ.

The chain is built from TRBV5-1 and TRBJ2-1, with 10 nucleotides matching TRBD2. The receptor's source is a woman between 40 and 55 years old with COVID-19, enrolled during active disease. Sequenced: peripheral blood. Here the CDR3 reads CASSPTSGHSYNEQFF. CDR3 coding DNA: TGCGCCAGCAGCCCGACTAGCGGGCACTCCTACAATGAGCAGTTCTTC.